This T cell receptor (beta chain) was observed in a study of cytomegalovirus exposure and HLA in healthy donors. Study findings and constraints: The study had only CMV serostatus as immune exposure information. Clonal expansion was found to be greater in HLA-associated TCR beta chains than in equally common others in a later analysis.

The PCR made use of 60 Vbeta and 13 Jbeta primers. TCRdb's copy holds only in-frame clones and misses some; the assay was immunoSEQ multiplex PCR. The data hold about 95,000 clones, with 60% to 80% observed a single time. On this clone itself: Its specificity is unknown. One end of the junction does not line up with germline, which may come from a read error.

The CDR3 consists of 15 residues. Germline CDR1 LGHNA, CDR2 YSLEER. The clonotype comes from a woman in her 50s in good health and CMV-seropositive. The sequenced sample was PBMCs. V gene TRBV4-3 combines with J gene TRBJ1-2; TRBD1 matches 8 bases. CDR3 nucleotide sequence: TGCGCCGGCAGCCAAGAAAGGACAGGGTTGCGAGGCTACACCTTC. Translating it yields CAGSQERTGLRGYTF.